This T cell receptor (beta chain) was documented in a study of cytomegalovirus exposure and HLA in healthy donors. The germline V gene has CDR1 SQVTM and CDR2 ANQGSEA. V dropped 0 bases and J dropped 4 bases, with 6 bases sitting between them. The CDR3 consists of 12 residues. Both 60 Vbeta primers and 13 Jbeta primers went into the PCR. Repertoires were generated with immunoSEQ multiplex PCR, while TCRdb's copy carries only in-frame clones and drops some. The sample totals about 67,000 clones. V is TRBV29-1 and J is TRBJ2-5; D gene unclear. This sequence originates from a boy between 5 and 17 years old in good health and CMV-seronegative. Material: PBMCs. In nucleotides, the CDR3 is TGCAGCGTTGAAGAAATAGCAGAGACCCAGTACTTC. Its protein is CSVEEIAETQYF.